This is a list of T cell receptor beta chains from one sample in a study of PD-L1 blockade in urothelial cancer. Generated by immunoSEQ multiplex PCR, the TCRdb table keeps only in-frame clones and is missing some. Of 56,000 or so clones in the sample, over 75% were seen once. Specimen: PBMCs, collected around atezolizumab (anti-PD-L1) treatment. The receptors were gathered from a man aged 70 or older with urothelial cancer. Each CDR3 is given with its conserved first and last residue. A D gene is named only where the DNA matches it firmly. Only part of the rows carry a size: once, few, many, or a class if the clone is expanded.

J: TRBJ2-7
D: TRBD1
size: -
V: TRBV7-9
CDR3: CASSPPRQGSYEQYF
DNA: TGTGCCAGCAGCCCCCCAAGACAGGGTTCCTACGAGCAGTACTTC

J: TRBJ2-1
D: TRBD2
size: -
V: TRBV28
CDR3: CASSGLAGSDEQFF
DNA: TGTGCCAGCAGTGGACTAGCGGGATCTGATGAGCAGTTCTTC

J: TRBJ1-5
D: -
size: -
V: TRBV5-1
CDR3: CAGKGTNPPYSNQPQHF
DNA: TGCGCCGGAAAGGGGACAAATCCGCCTTATAGCAATCAGCCCCAGCATTTT

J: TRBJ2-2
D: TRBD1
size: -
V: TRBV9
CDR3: CASSEQGQGAIGELFF
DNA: TGTGCCAGCAGCGAACAGGGACAGGGGGCAATCGGGGAGCTGTTTTTT

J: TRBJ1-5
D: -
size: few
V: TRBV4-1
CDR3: CASSQDSQASNQPQHF
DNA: TGCGCCAGCAGCCAAGATTCCCAGGCTAGCAATCAGCCCCAGCATTTT

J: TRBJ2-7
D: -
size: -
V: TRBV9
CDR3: CASSVVQAHEQYF
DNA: TGTGCCAGCAGCGTAGTACAGGCACACGAGCAGTACTTC

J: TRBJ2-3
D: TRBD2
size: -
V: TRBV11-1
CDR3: CASSVGLAGGGPDTQYF
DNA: TGTGCCAGCAGCGTGGGACTAGCGGGAGGAGGCCCAGATACGCAGTATTTT

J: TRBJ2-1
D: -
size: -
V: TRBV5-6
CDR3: CASSLLSANEQFF
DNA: TGTGCCAGCAGCCTCCTAAGTGCCAATGAGCAGTTCTTC

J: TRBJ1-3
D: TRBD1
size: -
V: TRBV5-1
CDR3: CASSLQGGGNTIYF
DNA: TGCGCCAGCAGTCTCCAGGGGGGAGGAAACACCATATATTTT

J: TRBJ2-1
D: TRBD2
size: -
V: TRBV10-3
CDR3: CAISDFGGRAYNEQFF
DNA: TGTGCCATCAGTGATTTCGGCGGGAGGGCCTACAATGAGCAGTTCTTC

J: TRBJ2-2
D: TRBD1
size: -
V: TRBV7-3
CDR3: CASAGTGDTGELFF
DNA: TGTGCCAGCGCAGGGACAGGGGACACCGGGGAGCTGTTTTTT

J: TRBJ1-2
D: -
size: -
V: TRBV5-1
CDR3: CASSAWSGRTDGYTF
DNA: TGCGCCAGCAGCGCGTGGAGTGGGCGGACAGATGGCTACACCTTC

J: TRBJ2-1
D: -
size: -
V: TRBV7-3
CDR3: CASKTSPIYNEQFF
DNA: TGTGCCAGTAAAACTAGCCCTATCTACAATGAGCAGTTCTTC

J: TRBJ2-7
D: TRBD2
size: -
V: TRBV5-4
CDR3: CASSKLAGGSYEQYF
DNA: TGTGCCAGCAGTAAACTAGCGGGAGGGTCCTACGAGCAGTACTTC

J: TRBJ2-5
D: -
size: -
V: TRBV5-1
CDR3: CASSAQTATGRGETQYF
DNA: TGCGCCAGCAGCGCCCAAACCGCGACAGGGCGGGGAGAGACCCAGTACTTC

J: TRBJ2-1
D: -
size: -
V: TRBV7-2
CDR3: CASTSFDEQFF
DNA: TGTGCCAGCACCTCGTTCGATGAGCAGTTCTTC

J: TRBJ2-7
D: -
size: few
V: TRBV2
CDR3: CASSEVGAAYEQYF
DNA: TGTGCCAGCAGTGAAGTGGGGGCCGCCTACGAGCAGTACTTC

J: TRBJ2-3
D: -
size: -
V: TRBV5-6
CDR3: CASSLWQGGPSTDTQYF
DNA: TGTGCCAGCAGCTTGTGGCAGGGTGGGCCTAGCACAGATACGCAGTATTTT

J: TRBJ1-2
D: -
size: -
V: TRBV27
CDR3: CASGLAAGGYGYTF
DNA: TGTGCCAGCGGATTGGCAGCCGGCGGGTATGGCTACACCTTC

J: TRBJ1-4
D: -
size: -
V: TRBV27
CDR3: CASRARLDGEKLFF
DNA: TGTGCCAGCAGGGCGCGGCTCGACGGGGAAAAACTGTTTTTT

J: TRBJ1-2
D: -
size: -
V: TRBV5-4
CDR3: CASSLDRTYGYTF
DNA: TGTGCCAGCAGCCTTGACAGAACATATGGCTACACCTTC

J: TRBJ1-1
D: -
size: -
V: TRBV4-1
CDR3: CASSPAGNTEAFF
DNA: TGCGCCAGCAGCCCCGCAGGGAACACTGAAGCTTTCTTT

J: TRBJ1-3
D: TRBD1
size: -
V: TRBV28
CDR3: CASTDNPGGGSGNTIYF
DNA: TGTGCCAGCACCGATAACCCAGGGGGTGGCTCTGGAAACACCATATATTTT

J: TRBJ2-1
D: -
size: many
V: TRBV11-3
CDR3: CASSDFGENEQFF
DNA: TGTGCCAGCAGCGATTTCGGGGAAAATGAGCAGTTCTTC

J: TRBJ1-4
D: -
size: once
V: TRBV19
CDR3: CASSILQDEKLFF
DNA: TGTGCCAGTAGTATATTACAGGATGAAAAACTGTTTTTT

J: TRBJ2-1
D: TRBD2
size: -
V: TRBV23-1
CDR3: CASSHTREVYNEQFF
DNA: TGCGCCAGCAGTCACACGCGGGAGGTTTACAATGAGCAGTTCTTC

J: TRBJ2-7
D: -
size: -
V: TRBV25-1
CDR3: CASKDEAGSYEQYF
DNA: TGTGCCAGCAAGGATGAGGCAGGGTCCTACGAGCAGTACTTC

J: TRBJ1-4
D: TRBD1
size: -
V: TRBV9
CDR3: CASSVGTGVEKLFF
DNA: TGTGCCAGCAGCGTAGGGACAGGGGTTGAAAAACTGTTTTTT

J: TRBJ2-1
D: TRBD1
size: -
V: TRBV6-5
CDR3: CASSTGGGEQFF
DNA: TGTGCCAGCAGTACAGGGGGCGGTGAGCAGTTCTTC

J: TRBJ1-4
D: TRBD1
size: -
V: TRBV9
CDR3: CASSVALRTGDEKLFF
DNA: TGTGCCAGCAGCGTAGCTCTAAGGACAGGGGACGAAAAACTGTTTTTT

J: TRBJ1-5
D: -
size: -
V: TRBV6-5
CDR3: CASRRGGALGQPQHF
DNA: TGTGCCAGCCGTAGGGGGGGCGCATTGGGTCAGCCCCAGCATTTT

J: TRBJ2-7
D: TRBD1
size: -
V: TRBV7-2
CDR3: CASSRGDSYEQYF
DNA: TGTGCCAGCAGCAGAGGGGACAGCTACGAGCAGTACTTC

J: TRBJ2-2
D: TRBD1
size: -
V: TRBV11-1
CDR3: CASSFLTGEWAGELFF
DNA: TGTGCCAGCAGCTTTCTTACAGGGGAATGGGCCGGGGAGCTGTTTTTT

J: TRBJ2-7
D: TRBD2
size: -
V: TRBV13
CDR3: CASSPTSGSYEQYF
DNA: TGTGCCAGCAGCCCGACTAGCGGGAGCTACGAGCAGTACTTC

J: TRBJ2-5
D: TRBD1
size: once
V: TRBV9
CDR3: CASSVGPTGARETQYF
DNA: TGTGCCAGCAGCGTAGGGCCGACAGGGGCAAGGGAGACCCAGTACTTC

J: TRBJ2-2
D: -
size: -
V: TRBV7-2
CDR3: CASKRVGLGFVNTGELFF
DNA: TGTGCCAGCAAGAGGGTCGGCCTGGGATTCGTGAACACCGGGGAGCTGTTTTTT

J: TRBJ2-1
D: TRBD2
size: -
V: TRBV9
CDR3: CASSPSFLLAGEGNEQFF
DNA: TGTGCCAGCAGCCCTAGCTTCCTGCTAGCGGGAGAGGGCAATGAGCAGTTCTTC

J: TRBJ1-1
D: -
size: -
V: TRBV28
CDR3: CASSPHDRLNTEAFF
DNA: TGTGCCAGCAGTCCCCACGACAGATTGAACACTGAAGCTTTCTTT

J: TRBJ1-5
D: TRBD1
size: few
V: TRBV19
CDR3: CASGTGGDQPQHF
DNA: TGTGCCAGCGGGACAGGGGGCGATCAGCCCCAGCATTTT

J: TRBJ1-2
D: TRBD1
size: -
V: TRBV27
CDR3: CASSSHQGEGYTF
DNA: TGTGCCAGCAGTTCTCACCAGGGGGAGGGCTACACCTTC

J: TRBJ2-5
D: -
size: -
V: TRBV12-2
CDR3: CASLPVVERGETQYF
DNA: TGTGCAAGTCTCCCTGTGGTGGAGCGAGGGGAGACCCAGTACTTC

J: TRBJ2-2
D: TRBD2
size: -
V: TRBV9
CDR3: CASSVSSGTGELFF
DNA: TGTGCCAGCAGCGTATCTAGCGGCACCGGGGAGCTGTTTTTT

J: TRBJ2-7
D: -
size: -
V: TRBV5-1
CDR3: CASSQDSTSYEQYF
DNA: TGCGCCAGCAGCCAGGACAGTACCTCCTACGAGCAGTACTTC

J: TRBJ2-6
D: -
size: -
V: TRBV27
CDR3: CASSLRPPTTGAGANVLTF
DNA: TGTGCCAGCAGTTTAAGACCCCCCACAACGGGGGCTGGGGCCAACGTCCTGACTTTC

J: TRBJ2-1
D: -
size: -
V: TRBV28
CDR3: CASSARPRGAGFNEQFF
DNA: TGTGCCAGCAGTGCTAGGCCTCGGGGGGCGGGATTCAATGAGCAGTTCTTC

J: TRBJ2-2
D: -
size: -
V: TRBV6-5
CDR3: CASSWGTANTGELFF
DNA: TGTGCCAGCAGTTGGGGGACTGCGAACACCGGGGAGCTGTTTTTT

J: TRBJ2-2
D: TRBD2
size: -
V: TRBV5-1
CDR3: CASKASGGTGELFF
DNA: TGCGCCAGCAAAGCGTCGGGAGGTACCGGGGAGCTGTTTTTT

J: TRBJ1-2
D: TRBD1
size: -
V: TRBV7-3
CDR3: CASSLTPGTGVGYTF
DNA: TGTGCCAGCAGCTTAACTCCCGGGACAGGGGTTGGCTACACCTTC

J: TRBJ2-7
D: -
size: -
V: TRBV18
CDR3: CASSPDRNPYEQYF
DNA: TGTGCCAGCTCACCCGACAGGAACCCCTACGAGCAGTACTTC

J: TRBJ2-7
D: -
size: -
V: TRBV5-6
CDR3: CASSLGQRGNWYF
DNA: TGTGCCAGCAGCTTGGGACAGAGGGGGAATTGGTACTTC

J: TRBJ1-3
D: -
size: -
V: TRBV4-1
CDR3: CASSQGRQASSGNTIYF
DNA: TGCGCCAGCAGCCAAGGTAGACAGGCGAGCTCTGGAAACACCATATATTTT

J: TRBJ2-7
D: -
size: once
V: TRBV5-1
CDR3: CASSLDAPIGGEQYF
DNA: TGCGCCAGCAGCTTGGATGCTCCCATAGGAGGCGAGCAGTACTTC

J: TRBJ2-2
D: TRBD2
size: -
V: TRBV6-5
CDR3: CASSYGLAGSGGELFF
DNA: TGTGCCAGCAGTTACGGACTAGCGGGGTCGGGCGGGGAGCTGTTTTTT

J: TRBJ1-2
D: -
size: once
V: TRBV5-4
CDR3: CASSFPRFYGYTF
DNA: TGTGCCAGCAGCTTTCCCCGGTTCTATGGCTACACCTTC

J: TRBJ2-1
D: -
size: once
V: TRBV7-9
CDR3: CASSLWWESHNEQFF
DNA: TGTGCCAGCAGCTTATGGTGGGAGTCCCACAATGAGCAGTTCTTC

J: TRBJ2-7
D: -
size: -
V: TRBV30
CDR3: CAWNTGTRGYEQYF
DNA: TGTGCCTGGAATACAGGGACGAGAGGATACGAGCAGTACTTC

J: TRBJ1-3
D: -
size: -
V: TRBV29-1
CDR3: CSVGGYSGNTIYF
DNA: TGCAGCGTTGGAGGGTACTCTGGAAACACCATATATTTT

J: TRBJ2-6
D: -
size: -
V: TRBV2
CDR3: CASTVGGSGANVLTF
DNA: TGTGCCAGCACTGTAGGAGGGTCTGGGGCCAACGTCCTGACTTTC

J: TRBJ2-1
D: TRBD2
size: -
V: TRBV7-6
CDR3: CASSLDLLAGGVYEQFF
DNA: TGTGCCAGCAGCTTAGATTTACTAGCGGGAGGTGTTTATGAGCAGTTCTTC

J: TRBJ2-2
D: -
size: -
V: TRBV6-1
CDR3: CASSAGGSAGELFF
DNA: TGTGCCAGCAGTGCTGGGGGGTCAGCCGGGGAGCTGTTTTTT